Detailed here is one T cell receptor (beta chain). Treatment: oral pan-JAK inhibitor, 5-10 mg twice daily. In each case, RNA was isolated and then reverse transcribed into cDNA as the sequencing template. The protocol was immunoSEQ multiplex PCR, while the TCRdb copy is restricted to in-frame clones and leaves out a portion. This table has under 130,000 clones, 65% to 90% appearing once. The data were taken from a study of CD8+ T cells in alopecia areata. Germline V lookup: CDR1 SQVTM, CDR2 ANQGSEA. The CDR3 loop spans 15 amino acids. After removal of 0 bases from V and 8 bases from J, the junction contained 5 bases not matched to a gene.

Here the sequenced sample was CD8+ T cells sorted from blood, taken at approximately week 30, from a patient treated with tofacitinib. The origin of this receptor is a human donor with alopecia areata. The V and J genes are TRBV29-1 and TRBJ2-6; 9 bases agree with TRBD1. As DNA, the CDR3 is TGCAGCGTTGAAGAGTGGACAGGGGAAACCAACGTCCTGACTTTC. It specifies CSVEEWTGETNVLTF.